This TCR beta chain was sequenced in a study of PD-L1 blockade in urothelial cancer. The germline gives CDR1 SGHAT, CDR2 FQNNGV. V lost 3 bases and J 6 bases, leaving 5 bases between the germline ends. The CDR3 loop spans 11 amino acids. Produced via immunoSEQ multiplex PCR; TCRdb's table is partial and in-frame only. The sample gives tens of thousands of clones, about 80% of which show up once; approximately 4% is in the top ten. Notes on the study in general: Below-median pretreatment blood TCR clonality predicted better survival.

Concerning this clone: Its target is not known.

This TCR was recovered from a man in his 70s with urothelial cancer. Sequencing was performed on PBMCs, taken around atezolizumab (anti-PD-L1) treatment. This sequence joins TRBV11-2 and TRBJ1-1; no clear D gene. The CDR3 coding sequence is TGTGCCAGCAGCTTCCTCTCTGAAGCTTTCTTT. It is translated as CASSFLSEAFF.